The 4 T cell receptor beta chains given below trace back to one sample, sequenced in a study of CD8 T cells in Susac syndrome (dated by TCRdb to about 2019). The library was built by means of the immunoSEQ multiplex PCR assay. RNA was extracted using the RNeasy kit, and roughly 0.45 to 1 ug of the RNA was reverse transcribed with random hexamers. TCRdb trimmed the raw reads at Q25, called clones with MiXCR and kept productive beta chains. All rows with the same CDR3 protein become a single entry with the most common DNA and genes. Within this sample are about 190,000 distinct CDR3 sequences, with 95% of them counted one time only. Approximately 0.16% of the sample is held by the ten biggest clonotypes. Sequenced: CD8+ T cells from PBMCs. The receptors were gathered from a human donor with Susac syndrome.

V and J are TRBV19 and TRBJ1-1; tentative D call: TRBD1 (6 bases). V was shortened by 3 bases and J by 5 bases, with 13 bases between the two germline ends. Germline V CDR1 and CDR2: LNHDA, SQIVND (reference sequence). The CDR3 is 14 amino acids. CDR3 sequence (DNA): TGTGCCAGTAGTATTCCCTACAGGGAAACTGAAGCTTTCTTT. The encoded protein is CASSIPYRETEAFF.

The rearrangement uses TRBV5-6 and TRBJ2-1; a possible D gene is TRBD1 (6 bases). This CDR3 comprises 15 residues. V lost 3 bases, J lost 5 bases, and 15 bases lay in between. Germline CDR1 and CDR2: SGHDT and YYEEEE. In nucleotides, the CDR3 is TGTGCCAGCAGCTCTCCTGATACAGGGCACAATGAGCAGTTCTTC. It yields the protein CASSSPDTGHNEQFF.

The gene calls are TRBV20-1 and TRBJ1-1; a possible D gene is TRBD1 (5 bases). This CDR3 region has 14 residues. The V end lost 3 bases, the J end lost 1 base, and 12 bases lay between the germline ends. The germline gives CDR1 DFQATT, CDR2 SNEGSKA (reference sequence). Here the CDR3 reads CSASWTTANTEAFF. As DNA, the CDR3 is TGCAGTGCTAGTTGGACGACAGCGAACACTGAAGCTTTCTTT.

V and J are TRBV6-1 and TRBJ2-1; TRBD2 matches at 10 bases. J gave up 3 bases and V 6 bases, and 14 bases lay outside the gene matches. The length of the CDR3 is 18 residues. The germline V gene has CDR1 MNHNS and CDR2 SASEGT. The CDR3 here is CASSPPLVAGGGYNEQFF. DNA of the CDR3: TGTGCCAGCAGCCCCCCCCTGGTAGCGGGGGGAGGCTACAATGAGCAGTTCTTC.